One T cell receptor beta chain is described in this entry. For recovered donors of Cohort 3, there were two negative PCRs, clearance, or symptom resolution. In the authors' workflow: How many nucleated cells were present was estimated from reference gene primer amplification. Measured with immunoSEQ multiplex PCR; TCRdb has only the in-frame clones, and not every one. V and J calls and clone size are those listed in that table; D and trimming were worked out from the DNA. The table lists 150,000 to 200,000 clones, 84% of them singletons. The CDR3 has 14 amino acids. The ends lost 1 base at V and 4 bases at J; junction bases unmatched: 4. The germline gives CDR1 GTSNPN, CDR2 SVGIG (reference sequence). This entry is derived from a study of blood T cell repertoires in COVID-19.

The J gene is TRBJ1-3, the V gene TRBV30; TRBD1 agrees at 7 bases. The TCR comes from a man aged 45-65 years who had recovered from COVID-19. The sequenced material came from PBMCs or T cells enriched from blood (not recorded which). This CDR3 reads CAWSAPGGGNTIYF. The CDR3 DNA sequence: TGTGCCTGGAGTGCCCCAGGGGGGGGAAACACCATATATTTT.